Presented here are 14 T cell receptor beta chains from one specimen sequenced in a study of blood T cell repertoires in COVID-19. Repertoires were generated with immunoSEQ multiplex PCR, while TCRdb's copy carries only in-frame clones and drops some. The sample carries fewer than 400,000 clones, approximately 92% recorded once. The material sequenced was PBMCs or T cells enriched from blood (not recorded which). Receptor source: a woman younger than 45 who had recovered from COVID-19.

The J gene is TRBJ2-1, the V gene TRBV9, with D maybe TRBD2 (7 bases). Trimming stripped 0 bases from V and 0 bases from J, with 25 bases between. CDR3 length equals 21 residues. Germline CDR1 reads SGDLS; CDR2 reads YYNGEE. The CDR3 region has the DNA TGTGCCAGCAGCGTAGGAGGAAGGGGGACTATTTATTCGAGCTCCTACAATGAGCAGTTCTTC. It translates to CASSVGGRGTIYSSSYNEQFF.

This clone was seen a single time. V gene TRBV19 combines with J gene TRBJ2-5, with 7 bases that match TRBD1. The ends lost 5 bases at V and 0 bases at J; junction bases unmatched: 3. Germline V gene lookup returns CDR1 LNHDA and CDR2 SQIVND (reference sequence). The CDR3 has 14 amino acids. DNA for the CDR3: TGTGCCAGTAGTGCTCAGGGGGACCAAGAGACCCAGTACTTC. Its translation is CASSAQGDQETQYF.

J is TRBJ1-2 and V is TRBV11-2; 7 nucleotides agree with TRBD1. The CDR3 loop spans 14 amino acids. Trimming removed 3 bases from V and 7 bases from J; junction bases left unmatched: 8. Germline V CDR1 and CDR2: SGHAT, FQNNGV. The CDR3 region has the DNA TGTGCCAGCAGCTTTAGGGGGCTTCAGGGTGGCTACACCTTC. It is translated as CASSFRGLQGGYTF.

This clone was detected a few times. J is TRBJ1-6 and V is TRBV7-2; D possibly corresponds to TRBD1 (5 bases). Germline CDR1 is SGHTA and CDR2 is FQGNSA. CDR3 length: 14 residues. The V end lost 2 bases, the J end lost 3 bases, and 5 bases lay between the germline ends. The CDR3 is CASSLQGYNSPLHF. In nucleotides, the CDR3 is TGTGCCAGCAGCTTACAGGGCTATAATTCACCCCTCCACTTT.

The CDR3 protein is CASSQGDISGNTIYF. CDR3 bases: TGTGCCAGCAGCCAAGGGGACATTTCTGGAAACACCATATATTTT. The gene calls are TRBV11-3 and TRBJ1-3, with D possibly being TRBD1 (6 bases). V was pared by 5 bases and J by 1 base, with 12 bases between. From germline, CDR1 is SGHNT and CDR2 YENEEA. This CDR3 is built from 15 residues.

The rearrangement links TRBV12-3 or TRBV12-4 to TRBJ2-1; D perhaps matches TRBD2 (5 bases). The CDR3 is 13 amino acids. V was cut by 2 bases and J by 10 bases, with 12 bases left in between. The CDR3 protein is CASSLSPGGEQFF. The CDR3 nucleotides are TGTGCCAGCAGTTTATCGCCCGGCGGGGAGCAGTTCTTC.

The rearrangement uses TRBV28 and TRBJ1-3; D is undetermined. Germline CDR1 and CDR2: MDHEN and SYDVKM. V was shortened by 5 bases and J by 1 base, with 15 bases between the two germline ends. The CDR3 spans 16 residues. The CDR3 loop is CASSPRSPKSGNTIYF. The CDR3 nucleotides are TGTGCCAGCAGTCCCAGGTCCCCTAAGTCTGGAAACACCATATATTTT. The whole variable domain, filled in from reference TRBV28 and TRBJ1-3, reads DVKVTQSSRYLVKRTGEKVFLECVQDMDHENMFWYRQDPGLGLRLIYFSYDVKMKEKGDIPEGYSVSREKKERFSLILESASTNQTSMYLCASSPRSPKSGNTIYFGEGSWLTVV.

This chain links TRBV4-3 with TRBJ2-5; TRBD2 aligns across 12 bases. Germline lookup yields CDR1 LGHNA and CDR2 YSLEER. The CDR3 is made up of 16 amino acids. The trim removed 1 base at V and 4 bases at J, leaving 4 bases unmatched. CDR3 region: CASSQGLAGGVETQYF. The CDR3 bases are TGCGCCAGCAGCCAAGGGCTAGCGGGAGGGGTAGAGACCCAGTACTTC.

The CDR3 DNA follows: TGTGCCAGCAGCTTGCGTAGGACTAGCGGGATCAATGAGCAGTTCTTC. This translates into CASSLRRTSGINEQFF. This chain connects TRBV5-4 to TRBJ2-1; 12 bases are a match to TRBD2. The CDR3 loop spans 16 amino acids. Germline assignment: CDR1 SGHNT and CDR2 YYREEE (reference sequence). V shed 1 base and J 6 bases; nucleotides not matched to a gene: 5.

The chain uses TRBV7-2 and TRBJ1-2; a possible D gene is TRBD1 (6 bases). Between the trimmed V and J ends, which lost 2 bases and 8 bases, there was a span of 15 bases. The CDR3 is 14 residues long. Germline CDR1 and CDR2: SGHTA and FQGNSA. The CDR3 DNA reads TGTGCCAGCAGCTTATCCGGGACAACGGGAGGCTACACCTTC. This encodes CASSLSGTTGGYTF. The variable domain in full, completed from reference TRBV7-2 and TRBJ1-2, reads GAGVSQSPSNKVTEKGKDVELRCDPISGHTALYWYRQSLGQGLEFLIYFQGNSAPDKSGLPSDRFSAERTGGSVSTLTIQRTQQEDSAVYLCASSLSGTTGGYTFGSGTRLTVV.

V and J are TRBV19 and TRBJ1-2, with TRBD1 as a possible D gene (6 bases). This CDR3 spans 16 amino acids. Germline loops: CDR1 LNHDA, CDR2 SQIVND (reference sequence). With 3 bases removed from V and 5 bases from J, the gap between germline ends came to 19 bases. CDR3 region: CASSIRQDPRLYGYTF. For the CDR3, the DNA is TGTGCCAGTAGTATCCGACAGGACCCGCGTCTTTATGGCTACACCTTC.

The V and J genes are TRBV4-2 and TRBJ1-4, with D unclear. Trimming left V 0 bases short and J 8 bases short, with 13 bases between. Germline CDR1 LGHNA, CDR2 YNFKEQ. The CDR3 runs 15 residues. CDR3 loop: CASSQDVALREKLFF. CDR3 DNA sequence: TGTGCCAGCAGCCAAGACGTGGCTTTAAGAGAAAAACTGTTTTTT.

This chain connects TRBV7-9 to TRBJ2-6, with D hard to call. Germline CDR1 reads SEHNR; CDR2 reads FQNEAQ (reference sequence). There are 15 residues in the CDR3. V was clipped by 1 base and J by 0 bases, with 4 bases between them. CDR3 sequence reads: CASSLGSSGANVLTF. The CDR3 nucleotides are TGTGCCAGCAGCTTAGGGAGCTCTGGGGCCAACGTCCTGACTTTC.

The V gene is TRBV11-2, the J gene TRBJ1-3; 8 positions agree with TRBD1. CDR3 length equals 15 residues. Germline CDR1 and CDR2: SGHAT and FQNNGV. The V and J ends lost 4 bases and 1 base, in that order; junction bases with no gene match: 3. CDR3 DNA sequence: TGTGCCAGCAGCTCAAACAGGGGGTCTGGAAACACCATATATTTT. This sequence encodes CASSSNRGSGNTIYF. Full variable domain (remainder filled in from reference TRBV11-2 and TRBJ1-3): EAGVAQSPRYKIIEKRQSVAFWCNPISGHATLYWYQQILGQGPKLLIQFQNNGVVDDSQLPKDRFSAERLKGVDSTLKIQPAKLEDSAVYLCASSSNRGSGNTIYFGEGSWLTVV.